The sequence of this T cell receptor (beta chain) was determined in a study of T cell responses to AZD1222 COVID-19 vaccine. Findings and caveats of the study: A reported finding is that nearly half of spike-specific TCRs target unmutated variant regions. Females made up more of the donors, who were largely white British, and clonal diversity may have come out too low. Recipients of two AZD1222 doses showed rising Spike-specific TCR breadth and depth. Repertoires were collected only later (after the peak T cell response had occurred).

On this clone itself: Its antigen is unidentified.

Using immunoSEQ multiplex PCR, the repertoire was profiled, and TCRdb retains in-frame clones only, with some absent. The sample records about 140,000 clones, more than 80% being singletons. This CDR3 is 13 amino acids long. The J segment lost 1 base and the V segment lost 6 bases, leaving 5 bases of the junction unmatched. Germline CDR1 and CDR2: SQVTM and ANQGSEA. The sequence derives from an adult in good health. The source was peripheral blood, collected on day 0 of MenACWY control vaccination. The J gene is TRBJ2-7, the V gene TRBV29-1; 8 bases match TRBD1. The CDR3 reads CSVMTGESYEQYF. The DNA of the CDR3 is TGCAGCGTGATGACAGGGGAATCCTACGAGCAGTACTTC.